These 14 T cell receptor beta chains share one sample of origin, sequenced in a study of cytomegalovirus exposure and HLA in healthy donors. The PCR was carried out with 60 Vbeta primers and 13 Jbeta primers. Sequencing was performed with immunoSEQ multiplex PCR; in TCRdb, only in-frame clones are kept and a portion is missing. The data show some 110,000 clones, with roughly 77% seen just once and around 5.2% held by the top ten. Source material: PBMCs. The receptor set was obtained from a man aged 45-65 years in good health and CMV-seropositive.

The chain is built from TRBV30 and TRBJ1-5; D perhaps matches TRBD1 (5 bases). V was clipped by 0 bases and J by 6 bases, with 9 bases between them. Germline CDR1 GTSNPN, CDR2 SVGIG (reference sequence). The CDR3 consists of 13 residues. The DNA for the CDR3 is TGTGCCTGGAGTGTGCAGGGTGCTCAGCCCCAGCATTTT. This encodes CAWSVQGAQPQHF. The full variable domain, in which reference TRBV30 and TRBJ1-5 provide the parts outside the CDR3, is SQTIHQWPATLVQPVGSPLSLECTVEGTSNPNLYWYRQAAGRGLQLLFYSVGIGQISSEVPQNLSASRPQDRQFILSSKKLLLSDSGFYLCAWSVQGAQPQHFGDGTRLSIL.

This chain joins TRBV19 and TRBJ2-7; D possibly corresponds to TRBD1 (6 bases). CDR1 is LNHDA and CDR2 is SQIVND in the germline V gene (reference sequence). The V gene lost 8 bases and the J gene lost 5 bases, with 19 bases spanning the gap. This CDR3 has 14 residues. The CDR3 loop reads CASHSMGAFHEQYF. The CDR3, as DNA: TGTGCCAGTCATTCTATGGGGGCTTTCCACGAGCAGTACTTC.

The chain employs TRBV6-1 and TRBJ2-7; 8 positions agree with TRBD1. V was clipped by 4 bases and J by 4 bases; unmatched bases: 6. Germline V CDR1 and CDR2: MNHNS, SASEGT. CDR3 length: 14 residues. The chain's CDR3 is CASSGRDRTYEQYF. For the CDR3, the DNA is TGTGCCAGCAGTGGTAGGGACAGGACTTACGAGCAGTACTTC.

The chain links TRBV5-3 to TRBJ1-1, with D unresolved. TRBV5-3 is an ORF; its function is uncertain. The ends were cut back, 4 bases at V and 2 bases at J, with 9 bases in the middle. The CDR3 contains 13 residues. The CDR3 protein is CARSEGVNTEAFF. The DNA for the CDR3 is TGTGCCAGAAGCGAGGGCGTTAACACTGAAGCTTTCTTT.

V gene TRBV7-2 combines with J gene TRBJ1-2, with 9 nucleotides matching TRBD1. V shed 0 bases, J shed 7 bases, and the junction held 12 bases outside the gene matches. Germline CDR1 is SGHTA and CDR2 is FQGNSA. This CDR3 contains 17 residues. CDR3 protein: CASSLAPLEQGARGYTF. The CDR3 DNA follows: TGTGCCAGCAGCTTAGCCCCCCTTGAACAGGGGGCGCGTGGCTACACCTTC.

The CDR3 bases are TGTGCCAGCAGCGTAGCGGGGATCCGGACCGACAACTATGGCTACACCTTC. As protein: CASSVAGIRTDNYGYTF. This chain uses TRBV9 with TRBJ1-2; D is unclear. CDR3 length equals 17 residues. V dropped 0 bases and J dropped 2 bases, with 17 bases sitting between them. The germline CDR1 and CDR2 sequences are SGDLS and YYNGEE.

The chain couples TRBV6-5 to TRBJ2-4; weak D call: TRBD2 (6 bases). CDR3 length: 16 amino acids. Trimming stripped 4 bases from V and 1 base from J, with 14 bases between. Germline CDR1 reads MNHEY; CDR2 reads SVGAGI. CDR3 in DNA: TGTGCCAGCAGTTCAAGAGCGGGTCGGGCCAAAAACATTCAGTACTTC. It encodes CASSSRAGRAKNIQYF.

The J gene is TRBJ1-1, the V gene TRBV19; 8 positions agree with TRBD1. With 6 bases clipped from V and 1 base from J, the junction kept 7 bases outside the gene matches. CDR3 length: 15 amino acids. From germline, CDR1 is LNHDA and CDR2 SQIVND (reference sequence). CDR3 amino acids: CASSLGTGGNTEAFF. For the CDR3, the DNA is TGTGCCAGTAGCCTCGGAACAGGGGGGAACACTGAAGCTTTCTTT. Variable domain in full (rest from reference TRBV19 and TRBJ1-1): DGGITQSPKYLFRKEGQNVTLSCEQNLNHDAMYWYRQDPGQGLRLIYYSQIVNDFQKGDIAEGYSVSREKKESFPLTVTSAQKNPTAFYLCASSLGTGGNTEAFFGQGTRLTVV.

The chain uses TRBV7-9 and TRBJ1-4; a possible D gene is TRBD1 (5 bases). Germline V gene lookup returns CDR1 SEHNR and CDR2 FQNEAQ (reference sequence). V shed 4 bases and J shed 8 bases, with 20 bases lying between them. The CDR3 runs to 16 residues. Here the CDR3 DNA reads TGTGCCAGCAGCTCACAACCAGGGCGGTTAGGAGAAAAACTGTTTTTT. This encodes CASSSQPGRLGEKLFF. Combining the CDR3 with reference TRBV7-9 and TRBJ1-4 gives the whole variable domain DTGVSQNPRHKITKRGQNVTFRCDPISEHNRLYWYRQTLGQGPEFLTYFQNEAQLEKSRLLSDRFSAERPKGSFSTLEIQRTEQGDSAMYLCASSSQPGRLGEKLFFGSGTQLSVL.

This clone was seen a few times. The chain uses TRBV20-1 and TRBJ2-1; TRBD2 might be the D (6 bases). V was cut by 1 base and J by 10 bases, with 8 bases left in between. This CDR3 has 11 amino acids. Per germline, CDR1 DFQATT and CDR2 SNEGSKA (reference sequence). CDR3 DNA: TGCAGTGCTAGAGGGACTATCGAGCAGTTCTTC. The encoded protein is CSARGTIEQFF.

Only a few counts were recorded for this clone. The chain couples TRBV6-1 to TRBJ1-4; D remains unclear. The germline CDR1 and CDR2 sequences are MNHNS and SASEGT. V was trimmed by 6 bases and J by 2 bases, leaving 10 bases between them. The length of the CDR3 is 14 residues. This CDR3 is CASREGWTNEKLFF. As DNA, the CDR3 is TGTGCCAGCAGAGAGGGATGGACTAATGAAAAACTGTTTTTT.

This clone was detected only a few times. The chain links TRBV10-1 to TRBJ1-3; perhaps TRBD1 as D (6 bases). CDR1 WNHNN and CDR2 SYGVQD come from the germline V gene (reference sequence). This CDR3 is 15 amino acids long. The germline V and J ends were trimmed by 7 bases and 0 bases, with 13 bases remaining between them. The CDR3 sequence: CASKDRITSGNTIYF. CDR3 DNA: TGCGCCAGCAAGGACAGAATCACCTCTGGAAACACCATATATTTT.

This clone was observed a handful of times. V and J are TRBV15 and TRBJ2-7, with 7 bases identical to TRBD2. V was clipped by 8 bases and J by 2 bases; unmatched bases: 18. The CDR3 totals 17 residues. Looked up from germline, CDR1 is LNHNV and CDR2 is YYDKDF (reference sequence). The CDR3 nucleotides read TGTGCCACCTCAGAAAAACGACGCGGTCTAGCGGCCTACGAGCAGTACTTC. It translates to CATSEKRRGLAAYEQYF.

This clone was observed a single time. The chain uses TRBV5-1 and TRBJ2-3; maybe TRBD2 (6 bases). V lost 1 base, J lost 5 bases, and 14 bases lay in between. This CDR3 has 15 residues. The V gene's germline CDR1 is SGHRS and CDR2 YFSETQ. The CDR3 sequence is CASSLRRGGRDTQYF. The CDR3 bases are TGCGCCAGCAGCTTGAGGAGGGGTGGACGAGATACGCAGTATTTT.